This is a list of T cell receptor beta chains from one sample in a study of early T cells in non-severe SARS-CoV-2 infection. TCRdb redid the calling of the 5' RACE reads with MiXCR, one entry per CDR3 protein. Of about 80,000 distinct CDR3 sequences detected, approximately 10% appear once; the ten largest clones hold roughly 4.7%. Sequenced: whole blood. The receptor set was obtained from an adult who was a healthcare worker with PCR-confirmed SARS-CoV-2 infection or an uninfected control (not recorded which). The CDR3 runs from the conserved cysteine through the conserved F or W. A D gene is named only where the DNA matches it firmly. Rows give clone size only sometimes, using once, few, many, or a class for an expanded clone.

>TRBV15|NA|few|TRBJ2-4
CATSRQGGLAKNIQYF
>TRBV18|TRBD1|NA|TRBJ1-3
CASSPEQGSSGNTIYF
>TRBV2|TRBD1|few|TRBJ1-5
CASSEDRGLYNQPQHF
>TRBV9|TRBD1|many|TRBJ2-6
CASSAPTRQGGGANVLTF
>TRBV20-1|NA|few|TRBJ1-2
CSAGRADRSNYGYTF
>TRBV2|NA|NA|TRBJ2-1
CASRTANNEQFF
>TRBV19|NA|NA|TRBJ1-4
CASSIVPGEKLFF
>TRBV6-6|NA|few|TRBJ1-1
CASSYSSGPTEAFF
>TRBV5-1|TRBD1|many|TRBJ2-7
CASSLTTGISEQYF
>TRBV11-3|NA|many|TRBJ2-3
CASSSPLTDTQYF
>TRBV28|TRBD1|NA|TRBJ2-7
CASSLAGTGVHEQYF
>TRBV12-2|NA|NA|TRBJ1-4
CASRLKRTGGWWEKLFF
>TRBV6-2/TRBV6-3|TRBD2|NA|TRBJ2-5
CASSSRLGTSGRETQYF
>TRBV20-1|TRBD2|few|TRBJ2-3
CSARDLAGVRTDTQYF
>TRBV29-1|TRBD2|many|TRBJ2-1
CSVEGPGGGKEQFF
>TRBV5-4|NA|few|TRBJ1-3
CASSLGPRSASGNTIYF
>TRBV5-6|NA|NA|TRBJ2-3
CASSLQRTDTQYF
>TRBV12-3/TRBV12-4|NA|many|TRBJ2-6
CASSTTGSTGANVLTF
>TRBV15|NA|few|TRBJ1-1
CATSRDRTGVNTEAFF
>TRBV27|NA|few|TRBJ2-3
CASLPLGEADTQYF
>TRBV7-9|TRBD1|NA|TRBJ2-5
CASSLAWDRQETQYF
>TRBV19|TRBD1|many|TRBJ1-4
CASSTHPGQGEEKLFF
>TRBV4-2|TRBD2|NA|TRBJ2-5
CASSPGASGGEETQYF
>TRBV12-3/TRBV12-4|NA|many|TRBJ1-1
CASSFTNTEAFF
>TRBV24-1|TRBD2|few|TRBJ2-5
CATSASGGSQETQYF
>TRBV29-1|NA|once|TRBJ1-2
CSVSPGRQYGYTF
>TRBV7-2|NA|NA|TRBJ2-2
CASSLKRDGELFF
>TRBV5-1|TRBD1|NA|TRBJ1-1
CASSTGGRPNTEAFF
>TRBV5-1|NA|NA|TRBJ2-5
CASSLALGPETQYF
>TRBV20-1|NA|few|TRBJ2-7
CSARDRGGEAGYEQYF
>TRBV5-5|NA|many|TRBJ1-5
CASSLLGDGQPQHF